A single sample gave rise to the 25 T cell receptor beta chains below, sequenced in a study of identical twins. MiXCR, applied by TCRdb to the 5' RACE reads, yields one record per CDR3 protein. The data contain 1.5 million to 2 million distinct CDR3 sequences, 32% of them singletons. Sequenced sample: cord blood. The source of these receptors is a newborn girl in good health.

This clonotype was seen more than once but under ten times. The CDR3 here is CSATKQYALYEQYF. CDR3 DNA sequence: TGCAGTGCTACAAAACAGTACGCCCTTTACGAGCAGTACTTC. The chain employs TRBV20-1 and TRBJ2-7, with D unresolved. This CDR3 contains 14 residues. The germline V gene encodes CDR1 DFQATT and CDR2 SNEGSKA (reference sequence). The germline V and J ends were trimmed by 4 bases and 4 bases, with 17 bases remaining between them.

V usage is TRBV2 and J usage is TRBJ1-1; D might be TRBD1 (5 bases). Germline V lookup: CDR1 SNHLY, CDR2 FYNNEI. Trimming cost V 3 bases and J 0 bases, with 14 bases left between them. This CDR3 comprises 16 residues. The CDR3 region is CASSDWAGYMNTEAFF. CDR3 nucleotide sequence: TGTGCCAGCAGTGACTGGGCAGGGTACATGAACACTGAAGCTTTCTTT.

V usage is TRBV7-2 and J usage is TRBJ2-5; 7 bases map to TRBD1. The CDR3 is 15 residues long. V trimming: 0 bases; J trimming: 11 bases; junction bases outside the gene matches: 12. Germline V CDR1 and CDR2: SGHTA, FQGNSA. The DNA for the CDR3 is TGTGCCAGCAGCTTAGCCGGGACAGTCGACAATGAGCAGTACTTC. Encoded protein: CASSLAGTVDNEQYF.

This sequence joins TRBV28 and TRBJ2-7; D is perhaps TRBD1 (7 bases). V was shortened by 6 bases and J by 1 base, with 16 bases between the two germline ends. The length of the CDR3 is 15 residues. Germline V lookup: CDR1 MDHEN, CDR2 SYDVKM. The CDR3 here is CASSIDREVSYEQYF. CDR3 coding DNA: TGTGCCAGCAGCATCGACAGGGAGGTATCCTACGAGCAGTACTTC.

This clonotype was seen more than once but under ten times. This sequence joins TRBV12-3 or TRBV12-4 and TRBJ1-5; TRBD1 is a possible D gene (5 bases). The CDR3 loop spans 13 amino acids. Trimming left V 5 bases short and J 4 bases short, with 9 bases between. The CDR3 protein is CASSQTANQPQHF. The CDR3 nucleotides read TGTGCCAGCAGTCAGACAGCGAATCAGCCCCAGCATTTT.

This clonotype showed up just a few times. This rearrangement joins TRBV7-9 to TRBJ1-2; D might be TRBD1 (6 bases). The CDR3 spans 13 residues. Germline loops: CDR1 SEHNR, CDR2 FQNEAQ (reference sequence). V was shortened by 2 bases and J by 8 bases, with 12 bases between the two germline ends. CDR3 nucleotide sequence: TGTGCCAGCAGCTTACCCAGGGGTTTCGGCTACACCTTC. Translated: CASSLPRGFGYTF.

This chain joins TRBV20-1 and TRBJ2-1; 8 nucleotides agree with TRBD1. Germline assignment: CDR1 DFQATT and CDR2 SNEGSKA (reference sequence). The trim removed 3 bases at V and 9 bases at J, leaving 7 bases unmatched. This CDR3 has 13 amino acids. CDR3 amino acids: CSASGQGATEQFF. The CDR3, as DNA: TGCAGTGCTAGCGGCCAGGGGGCTACTGAGCAGTTCTTC.

The V gene is TRBV9, the J gene TRBJ1-3; D unclear. This CDR3 spans 15 amino acids. Germline CDR1 and CDR2: SGDLS and YYNGEE. With 3 bases removed from V and 0 bases from J, the gap between germline ends came to 10 bases. The CDR3 spells CASSDKAFSGNTIYF. The DNA of the CDR3 is TGTGCCAGCAGCGACAAGGCCTTCTCTGGAAACACCATATATTTT.

The CDR3 protein is CSADPSRAGEQFF. CDR3 in DNA: TGCAGTGCTGACCCCTCTAGGGCGGGTGAGCAGTTCTTC. This rearrangement joins TRBV20-1 to TRBJ2-1; tentative D call: TRBD2 (5 bases). The V end lost 5 bases, the J end lost 9 bases, and 17 bases lay between the germline ends. The CDR3 totals 13 residues. CDR1 and CDR2 (germline): DFQATT, SNEGSKA (reference sequence).

The V call is TRBV6-1, the J call TRBJ2-1; TRBD2 agrees at 8 bases. Germline trimming cut 7 bases from V and 4 bases from J; bases unmatched to any gene: 9. Germline V CDR1 and CDR2: MNHNS, SASEGT. The CDR3 covers 15 residues. The CDR3 DNA reads as TGTGCCAGCAAAAGGAGCGGGAGTGATTACAATGAGCAGTTCTTC. Translation: CASKRSGSDYNEQFF.

This clonotype was counted a few times. The chain has TRBV5-1 and TRBJ2-5, with D perhaps matching TRBD1 (6 bases). CDR3 length equals 15 residues. Germline V gene data show CDR1 as SGHRS and CDR2 as YFSETQ. The V and J ends lost 4 bases and 4 bases respectively, with 17 bases between them. The CDR3 coding sequence is TGCGCCAGCAGCGGGCCAGGGACATATCGAGAGACCCAGTACTTC. Translated: CASSGPGTYRETQYF.

The chain links TRBV29-1 to TRBJ1-5; tentative D call: TRBD1 (5 bases). The CDR3 has 13 residues. Germline V CDR1 and CDR2: SQVTM, ANQGSEA. Trimming took off 5 bases at V and 3 bases at J, with 11 bases between the two ends. This CDR3 is CSVKGGVNQPQHF. DNA for the CDR3: TGCAGCGTTAAGGGAGGGGTCAATCAGCCCCAGCATTTT.

In its sample, this clonotype was seen a few times. The chain combines TRBV6-5 with TRBJ2-7, with 9 bases fitting TRBD1. Losses at the gene ends were 4 bases for V and 3 bases for J; bases not matched to a gene: 19. The germline V gene encodes CDR1 MNHEY and CDR2 SVGAGI. CDR3 length: 19 amino acids. The CDR3 DNA follows: TGTGCCAGCAGTTTCACCACCGAAATGACCGGGACAGGGTTCTACGAGCAGTACTTC. Amino acids: CASSFTTEMTGTGFYEQYF.

V and J are TRBV24-1 and TRBJ2-2, with TRBD1 matching 7 bases. Germline CDR1 reads KGHDR; CDR2 reads SFDVKD. The V segment lost 4 bases and the J segment 2 bases; nucleotides outside the gene matches: 3. There are 15 residues in the CDR3. CDR3 DNA sequence: TGTGCCACCAGTGACAGGGACAGCAACACCGGGGAGCTGTTTTTT. This encodes CATSDRDSNTGELFF.

CDR3 bases: TGCAGTGCTAGATTGTCGACTTATGGCTACACCTTC. Its translation is CSARLSTYGYTF. The chain recombines TRBV20-1 with TRBJ1-2; no definite D call. Germline loops: CDR1 DFQATT, CDR2 SNEGSKA (reference sequence). The V gene lost 2 bases and the J gene lost 5 bases, with 9 bases spanning the gap. The CDR3 has 12 amino acids.

In this sample, this clonotype turned up a few times. The V call is TRBV6-6, the J call TRBJ2-4; D assignment may be TRBD1 or TRBD2 (5 bases each). V was trimmed by 4 bases and J by 13 bases, leaving 14 bases between them. Per germline, CDR1 MNHNY and CDR2 SVGAGI (reference sequence). This CDR3 contains 12 residues. In DNA, the CDR3 is TGTGCCAGCAGTTCAGGGTTGTGGGAGCAGTACTTC. It codes for CASSSGLWEQYF.

Notes on this clonotype: This may stem from a read error, because a much larger clone lies one nucleotide away. The chain combines TRBV6-5 with TRBJ1-2; D perhaps matches TRBD1 (6 bases). Germline values: CDR1 MNHEY, CDR2 SVGAGI. This CDR3 spans 15 amino acids. The V and J ends lost 11 bases and 3 bases respectively, with 22 bases between them. The CDR3 reads CAGKQGRSHDYGYTF. CDR3 bases: TGTGCCGGCAAACAGGGACGAAGCCATGACTATGGCTACACCTTC.

This clonotype was counted between two and nine times. This rearrangement joins TRBV5-1 to TRBJ2-3; D is unresolved. The CDR3 is 14 residues long. The germline gives CDR1 SGHRS, CDR2 YFSETQ. Trimming shortened V by 5 bases and J by 4 bases, and 14 bases separated the two germline ends. The CDR3 protein is CASSGQSDADTQYF. CDR3 sequence (DNA): TGCGCCAGCAGTGGCCAGTCGGACGCAGATACGCAGTATTTT.

To note about this clonotype: A much larger clone differs from this one at a single base, so this may be a read error. The rearrangement links TRBV7-2 to TRBJ2-3; D possibly corresponds to TRBD1 (5 bases). The CDR3 consists of 17 residues. CDR1 SGHTA and CDR2 FQGNSA come from the germline V gene. CDR3: CASRLGKTLGYTGTQYF. DNA for the CDR3: TGTGCCAGCAGATTGGGAAAAACTTTGGGGTACACAGGTACGCAGTATTTT.

This clonotype was detected a few times. The chain links TRBV20-1 to TRBJ1-2; 7 nucleotides agree with TRBD1. CDR3 length: 13 residues. V trimming: 5 bases; J trimming: 1 base; junction bases outside the gene matches: 4. Germline loops: CDR1 DFQATT, CDR2 SNEGSKA (reference sequence). In nucleotides, the CDR3 is TGCAGTGCTTGGGGACAGATTAACTATGGCTACACCTTC. It codes for CSAWGQINYGYTF.

The V call is TRBV6-1, the J call TRBJ2-7; perhaps TRBD1 as D (6 bases). Trimming left V 10 bases short and J 0 bases short, with 16 bases between. Germline assignment: CDR1 MNHNS and CDR2 SASEGT. The CDR3 length is 14 residues. The CDR3 sequence: CANRWGHSSYEQYF. The DNA of the CDR3 is TGTGCCAACAGGTGGGGGCATAGCTCCTACGAGCAGTACTTC.

This clonotype appeared a few times. The chain carries TRBV5-5 and TRBJ1-4, with 9 positions matching TRBD1. Germline V gene data show CDR1 as SGHKS and CDR2 as YYEKEE (reference sequence). This CDR3 has 17 amino acids. Unmatched junction bases numbered 12, after V lost 2 bases and J lost 7 bases. The CDR3 sequence: CASSLVSSDRGVEKLFF. CDR3 in DNA: TGTGCCAGCAGCTTAGTTTCGTCGGACAGGGGAGTTGAAAAACTGTTTTTT.

As for this clonotype: Since a much larger clone is just one base distant, this may be a read error. The chain couples TRBV29-1 to TRBJ1-2; D call uncertain. V lost 4 bases and J 5 bases, leaving 11 bases between the germline ends. Per the germline V gene, CDR1 is SQVTM and CDR2 is ANQGSEA. CDR3 length: 12 amino acids. CDR3: CSVGSDDYGYTF. The CDR3 DNA reads TGCAGCGTTGGGTCGGATGATTATGGCTACACCTTC.

This clonotype showed up just a few times. The gene calls are TRBV7-8 and TRBJ1-5; D not certain. V gave up 1 base and J gave up 6 bases, with 16 bases separating them. Germline CDR1 reads SGHVS; CDR2 reads FQNEAQ. The CDR3 contains 16 residues. The CDR3 bases are TGTGCCAGCAGCTTAGGGGCGGGGTGGTTGGGTCAGCCCCAGCATTTT. Residues: CASSLGAGWLGQPQHF.

This chain uses TRBV10-3 with TRBJ2-7; TRBD2 matches 8 bases. Germline CDR1 and CDR2: ENHRY and SYGVKD. J was trimmed by 4 bases and V by 3 bases; bases with no gene match: 8. The CDR3 is made up of 15 amino acids. The CDR3 spells CAISERSGGPYEQYF. The CDR3 bases are TGTGCCATCAGTGAAAGGTCGGGAGGGCCGTACGAGCAGTACTTC.